Listed here are 5 T cell receptor beta chains from one sample, sequenced in a study of cytomegalovirus exposure and HLA in healthy donors. The PCR ran on 60 Vbeta and 13 Jbeta primers. Profiled with immunoSEQ multiplex PCR; TCRdb holds only in-frame clones, not every one. This table has about 140,000 clones, around 82% appearing once. The sequenced sample consisted of PBMCs. Source of these receptors: a man aged 35 to 55 in good health and CMV-seropositive.

The chain couples TRBV5-6 to TRBJ2-5; the D is unclear. The CDR3 extends over 11 amino acids. In germline, CDR1 is SGHDT, CDR2 YYEEEE. The ends were cut back, 1 base at V and 11 bases at J, with 9 bases in the middle. The chain's CDR3 is CASSLNQEQYF. The CDR3 coding sequence is TGTGCCAGCAGCTTGAACCAAGAGCAGTACTTC.

The gene calls are TRBV6-5 and TRBJ1-6, with TRBD1 matching 10 bases. The germline gives CDR1 MNHEY, CDR2 SVGAGI. The CDR3 is 15 amino acids. The trim removed 5 bases at V and 6 bases at J, leaving 4 bases unmatched. As DNA, the CDR3 is TGTGCCAGCAGTGGCAGGACAGGGGGTAATTCACCCCTCCACTTT. This sequence encodes CASSGRTGGNSPLHF.

The rearrangement links TRBV14 to TRBJ2-3; the D gene is possibly TRBD2 (5 bases). In germline, CDR1 is SGHDN, CDR2 FVKESK. The CDR3 sequence is 16 residues long. Trimming removed 8 bases from V and 2 bases from J, with 20 bases in between. The CDR3 loop is CASFYGVRPYTDTQYF. The CDR3 coding sequence is TGTGCCAGCTTTTACGGGGTGAGGCCCTACACAGATACGCAGTATTTT.

The rearrangement joins TRBV18 to TRBJ2-4; D is ambiguous. The CDR3 covers 14 residues. The germline V gene encodes CDR1 KGHSH and CDR2 LQKENI. V was shortened by 1 base and J by 8 bases, with 12 bases between the two germline ends. CDR3 DNA sequence: TGTGCCAGCTCACCACAGCCAGTGGGCGACATTCAGTACTTC. Residues: CASSPQPVGDIQYF.

The J gene is TRBJ2-1, the V gene TRBV4-3; 8 positions match TRBD2. V lost 0 bases, J lost 4 bases, and 2 bases stayed unmatched. This CDR3 is built from 15 residues. The germline gives CDR1 LGHNA, CDR2 YSLEER. The chain's CDR3 is CASSQDSGAYNEQFF. The CDR3 nucleotides are TGCGCCAGCAGCCAAGATAGCGGGGCTTACAATGAGCAGTTCTTC.